A single sample gave rise to the 30 T cell receptor beta chains below, sequenced in a study of blood T cell repertoires in COVID-19. Sequenced by immunoSEQ multiplex PCR; TCRdb stores in-frame clones only, minus some. This sample has roughly 430,000 clones, with approximately 86% found just once. Material: PBMCs or T cells enriched from blood (not recorded which). The receptors were gathered from a woman in her thirties or forties with acute COVID-19.

The chain carries TRBV27 and TRBJ1-5, with D maybe TRBD1 (6 bases). The germline V gene has CDR1 MNHEY and CDR2 SMNVEV (reference sequence). The V end lost 5 bases, the J end lost 9 bases, and 17 bases lay between the germline ends. The CDR3 loop spans 14 amino acids. This CDR3 reads CASSTGTNVMPQHF. DNA for the CDR3: TGTGCCAGCAGTACAGGGACCAATGTTATGCCCCAGCATTTT.

This chain joins TRBV3-1 (or the pseudogene TRBV3-2) and TRBJ1-1; 7 nucleotides align to TRBD1. The CDR3 totals 13 residues. In germline, CDR1 is LGHDT, CDR2 YNNKEL (reference sequence). After removal of 6 bases from V and 5 bases from J, the junction contained 6 bases not matched to a gene. CDR3 region: CASRRQGGTEAFF. Written as DNA, the CDR3 is TGTGCCAGCAGAAGACAGGGTGGGACTGAAGCTTTCTTT.

The rearrangement joins TRBV5-4 to TRBJ2-3; possible D gene TRBD1, 5 bases. This CDR3 region has 13 residues. CDR1 and CDR2 from the germline V gene are SGHNT and YYREEE (reference sequence). V was pared by 0 bases and J by 3 bases, with 5 bases between. The DNA of the CDR3 is TGTGCCAGCAGCTTGGACAGGACAGATACGCAGTATTTT. Translated: CASSLDRTDTQYF.

V and J are TRBV24-1 and TRBJ2-3; D possibly corresponds to TRBD1 (6 bases). With 6 bases removed from V and 6 bases from J, the gap between germline ends came to 15 bases. Per the germline V gene, CDR1 is KGHDR and CDR2 is SFDVKD. This CDR3 comprises 14 residues. This chain's CDR3 is CATSMAGVEDTQYF. CDR3 coding DNA: TGTGCCACCAGTATGGCAGGGGTGGAGGATACGCAGTATTTT.

This rearrangement joins TRBV4-1 to TRBJ1-2, with D possibly being TRBD1 (6 bases). V dropped 9 bases and J dropped 3 bases, with 20 bases sitting between them. The CDR3 runs 15 residues. CDR1 MGHRA and CDR2 YSYEKL come from the germline V gene. CDR3 DNA: TGCGCCAGTATTCCTTCGACAGGCCGACACTATGGCTACACCTTC. This codes for CASIPSTGRHYGYTF.

J is TRBJ1-6 and V is TRBV12-3 or TRBV12-4; D is uncertain. The CDR3 is 12 residues long. V was clipped by 4 bases and J by 8 bases, with 6 bases between them. CDR3 region: CASSSRDSPLHF. CDR3 bases: TGTGCCAGCAGTTCCCGGGATTCACCCCTCCACTTT.

The V call is TRBV5-1, the J call TRBJ1-5; 8 nucleotides align to TRBD1. This CDR3 is 15 amino acids long. Germline CDR1 SGHRS, CDR2 YFSETQ. J gave up 10 bases and V 4 bases, and 13 bases lay outside the gene matches. CDR3 loop: CASSTGQGKGEPQHF. CDR3 nucleotides: TGCGCCAGCAGCACCGGACAGGGCAAGGGAGAACCCCAGCATTTT. Full variable domain (rest looked up from reference TRBV5-1 and TRBJ1-5): KAGVTQTPRYLIKTRGQQVTLSCSPISGHRSVSWYQQTPGQGLQFLFEYFSETQRNKGNFPGRFSGRQFSNSRSEMNVSTLELGDSALYLCASSTGQGKGEPQHFGDGTRLSIL.

This sequence joins TRBV4-2 and TRBJ1-6; 8 nucleotides agree with TRBD1. J gave up 9 bases and V 3 bases, and 10 bases lay outside the gene matches. The length of the CDR3 is 16 residues. Germline-derived CDR1 and CDR2 are LGHNA and YNFKEQ. This CDR3 is CASSQRLTGEGSPLHF. As DNA, the CDR3 is TGTGCCAGCAGCCAGAGATTGACAGGGGAGGGTTCACCCCTCCACTTT.

The CDR3 is CASSMGRNTDTQYF. CDR3 DNA sequence: TGTGCCAGTAGTATGGGCAGGAACACAGATACGCAGTATTTT. The chain links TRBV19 to TRBJ2-3; D ambiguous. The germline V gene encodes CDR1 LNHDA and CDR2 SQIVND (reference sequence). The CDR3 extends over 14 amino acids. With 3 bases removed from V and 2 bases from J, the gap between germline ends came to 9 bases.

This chain uses TRBV2 with TRBJ2-7; possible D gene TRBD2, 5 bases. The V gene lost 7 bases and the J gene lost 3 bases, with 7 bases spanning the gap. In germline, CDR1 is SNHLY, CDR2 FYNNEI. This CDR3 has 11 amino acids. CDR3 region: CASTSHYEQYF. In nucleotides, the CDR3 is TGTGCCAGCACTAGCCACTACGAGCAGTACTTC.

V and J are TRBV19 and TRBJ1-2; 9 nucleotides align to TRBD1. The V gene's germline CDR1 is LNHDA and CDR2 SQIVND (reference sequence). Trimming cost V 0 bases and J 1 base; bases outside gene matches: 9. The CDR3 contains 18 residues. The CDR3 DNA reads TGTGCCAGTAGTATAGATTCACTCGGACAGGGGCGTAACTATGGCTACACCTTC. This codes for CASSIDSLGQGRNYGYTF.

The chain carries TRBV5-4 and TRBJ2-7; 8 positions match TRBD2. The length of the CDR3 is 14 residues. Unmatched junction bases numbered 7, after V lost 2 bases and J lost 6 bases. CDR1 and CDR2 (germline): SGHNT, YYREEE (reference sequence). CDR3 coding DNA: TGTGCCAGCAGCTTACCCGGGGGGGCAGTCGAGCAGTACTTC. It codes for CASSLPGGAVEQYF.

The rearrangement uses TRBV6-5 and TRBJ2-3, with 9 bases identical to TRBD2. Germline lookup yields CDR1 MNHEY and CDR2 SVGAGI. The CDR3 sequence is 15 residues long. The trim removed 9 bases at V and 3 bases at J, leaving 10 bases unmatched. CDR3 sequence (DNA): TGTGCCAGTCTTTCGCGTAGCGGGGGTACAGATACGCAGTATTTT. Its translation is CASLSRSGGTDTQYF.

The J gene is TRBJ2-2, the V gene TRBV5-4; 9 bases line up with TRBD2. Germline values: CDR1 SGHNT, CDR2 YYREEE (reference sequence). This CDR3 has 17 amino acids. V lost 4 bases to trimming and J lost 4 bases; unmatched junction nucleotides: 11. CDR3 loop: CASSGSGGPRGTGELFF. The CDR3 DNA sequence: TGTGCCAGCAGCGGGAGCGGGGGGCCTAGGGGCACCGGGGAGCTGTTTTTT.

The rearrangement links TRBV18 to TRBJ1-2; D gene ambiguous. Trimming removed 2 bases at V and 2 bases at J, with 9 bases between. Germline CDR1 is KGHSH and CDR2 is LQKENI. The length of the CDR3 is 14 residues. The CDR3, as DNA: TGTGCCAGCTCACCAAGCCCCGAGAACTATGGCTACACCTTC. Residues: CASSPSPENYGYTF.

This chain joins TRBV4-1 and TRBJ2-7; 10 bases are a match to TRBD2. The V and J ends lost 5 bases and 4 bases, in that order; junction bases with no gene match: 5. Germline CDR1 MGHRA, CDR2 YSYEKL. The CDR3 loop spans 14 amino acids. In DNA form, the CDR3 reads TGCGCCAGCAGCACAGGGACTAGCGTGTACGAGCAGTACTTC. It specifies CASSTGTSVYEQYF.

In this sample, this clone turned up a few times. The chain couples TRBV5-1 to TRBJ1-1, with a possible D match to TRBD1 (6 bases). In germline, CDR1 is SGHRS, CDR2 YFSETQ. The CDR3 is 18 amino acids. With 7 bases removed from V and 0 bases from J, the gap between germline ends came to 25 bases. The CDR3 loop is CASRPLGRGRGVNTEAFF. The CDR3 nucleotides read TGCGCCAGCCGACCCCTAGGGCGGGGGCGCGGGGTGAACACTGAAGCTTTCTTT.

The chain joins TRBV24-1 to TRBJ1-2, with 8 bases fitting TRBD1. Trimming took 2 bases from V and 4 from J; bases not matched to a gene: 8. CDR3 length: 16 amino acids. CDR1 KGHDR and CDR2 SFDVKD come from the germline V gene. CDR3 sequence reads: CATSDSKDRGGYGYTF. CDR3 DNA sequence: TGTGCCACCAGTGATTCTAAAGACAGGGGCGGCTATGGCTACACCTTC.

The chain joins TRBV30 to TRBJ1-6; tentatively, D is TRBD1 (5 bases). The germline gives CDR1 GTSNPN, CDR2 SVGIG (reference sequence). Deletions cut 2 bases from V and 8 bases from J, with 13 bases between. This CDR3 spans 14 amino acids. The chain's CDR3 is CAWSQGGMDSPLHF. DNA for the CDR3: TGTGCCTGGAGTCAGGGTGGAATGGATTCACCCCTCCACTTT.

The CDR3 DNA reads TGTGCCAGCAGTTACGGCTTGGCAGGGTCCTACGAGCAGTACTTC. It encodes CASSYGLAGSYEQYF. The chain is built from TRBV6-5 and TRBJ2-7, with D possibly matching TRBD1 (5 bases). V was clipped by 2 bases and J by 1 base, with 12 bases between them. Germline lookup yields CDR1 MNHEY and CDR2 SVGAGI. The length of the CDR3 is 15 residues.

This clone was seen just once. The CDR3 coding sequence is TGCGCCAGCAGTGAGTCTGGACTGGGGGAGACCCAGTACTTC. It encodes CASSESGLGETQYF. The V gene is TRBV10-1, the J gene TRBJ2-5; the D gene is possibly TRBD2 (5 bases). Germline V lookup: CDR1 WNHNN, CDR2 SYGVQD (reference sequence). The germline V and J ends were trimmed by 0 bases and 5 bases, with 10 bases remaining between them. This CDR3 spans 14 amino acids.

The chain is built from TRBV6-5 and TRBJ2-2; 11 bases line up with TRBD1. Germline loops: CDR1 MNHEY, CDR2 SVGAGI. The CDR3 spans 14 residues. With 7 bases clipped from V and 6 bases from J, the junction kept 4 bases outside the gene matches. CDR3 DNA sequence: TGTGCCAGCAAAAGGGGACAGGGGGCCGGGGAGCTGTTTTTT. Its translation: CASKRGQGAGELFF.

The chain is built from TRBV7-9 and TRBJ1-4; the D gene is possibly TRBD1 (6 bases). Germline CDR1 is SEHNR and CDR2 is FQNEAQ (reference sequence). With 6 bases removed from V and 5 bases from J, the gap between germline ends came to 16 bases. The CDR3 length is 15 residues. The DNA for the CDR3 is TGTGCCAGCAGTTCGAAGGGAGGGGGAAATGAAAAACTGTTTTTT. Protein: CASSSKGGGNEKLFF. The full variable domain, its missing parts supplied by reference TRBV7-9 and TRBJ1-4, is DTGVSQNPRHKITKRGQNVTFRCDPISEHNRLYWYRQTLGQGPEFLTYFQNEAQLEKSRLLSDRFSAERPKGSFSTLEIQRTEQGDSAMYLCASSSKGGGNEKLFFGSGTQLSVL.

This chain joins TRBV5-1 and TRBJ2-3; TRBD2 aligns across 11 bases. The CDR3 has 16 residues. Germline CDR1 SGHRS, CDR2 YFSETQ. The J segment lost 3 bases and the V segment lost 4 bases, leaving 7 bases of the junction unmatched. The CDR3 bases are TGCGCCAGCAGCGCTTCTAGCGGGGGGCGGACAGATACGCAGTATTTT. It is translated as CASSASSGGRTDTQYF.

The genes are TRBV5-1 and TRBJ2-1, with 8 bases that match TRBD2. Germline CDR1 reads SGHRS; CDR2 reads YFSETQ. V shed 4 bases, J shed 6 bases, and the junction held 9 bases outside the gene matches. The CDR3 has 15 amino acids. CDR3 loop: CASSPIAGTSNEQFF. CDR3 nucleotide sequence: TGCGCCAGCAGCCCTATAGCGGGGACTTCCAATGAGCAGTTCTTC.

The V gene is TRBV19, the J gene TRBJ1-1; 9 positions match TRBD1. CDR1 is LNHDA, CDR2 SQIVND, per germline (reference sequence). Losses at the gene ends were 6 bases for V and 4 bases for J; bases not matched to a gene: 6. The CDR3 extends over 14 amino acids. CDR3 residues: CASRVETGGTEAFF. The CDR3 DNA sequence: TGTGCCAGTAGGGTGGAGACAGGGGGCACTGAAGCTTTCTTT.

The chain recombines TRBV2 with TRBJ2-7, with 7 bases lining up with TRBD1. Trimming removed 2 bases from V and 1 base from J; junction bases left unmatched: 5. Germline values: CDR1 SNHLY, CDR2 FYNNEI. The CDR3 covers 15 residues. The CDR3: CASSEKGATSYEQYF. The CDR3 DNA sequence: TGTGCCAGCAGTGAAAAGGGGGCGACGTCCTACGAGCAGTACTTC. The variable domain in full, completed from reference TRBV2 and TRBJ2-7, reads EPEVTQTPSHQVTQMGQEVILRCVPISNHLYFYWYRQILGQKVEFLVSFYNNEISEKSEIFDDQFSVERPDGSNFTLKIRSTKLEDSAMYFCASSEKGATSYEQYFGPGTRLTVT.

The chain recombines TRBV10-3 with TRBJ1-2, with TRBD1 matching over 8 bases. This CDR3 is built from 17 residues. The J segment lost 4 bases and the V segment lost 5 bases, leaving 15 bases of the junction unmatched. Germline-derived CDR1 and CDR2 are ENHRY and SYGVKD. CDR3 amino acids: CAISSRRSTGQAYGYTF. The CDR3 DNA sequence: TGTGCCATCAGTTCGAGGAGGTCGACGGGACAGGCCTATGGCTACACCTTC.

The gene calls are TRBV5-4 and TRBJ1-6; no clear D gene. The CDR3 has 15 amino acids. Germline CDR1 and CDR2: SGHNT and YYREEE (reference sequence). The V and J ends lost 1 base and 5 bases respectively, with 10 bases between them. CDR3 sequence: CASSLPGKDNSPLHF. DNA of the CDR3: TGTGCCAGCAGCTTGCCGGGGAAGGATAATTCACCCCTCCACTTT. The whole variable domain, remainder taken from reference TRBV5-4 and TRBJ1-6, is ETGVTQSPTHLIKTRGQQVTLRCSSQSGHNTVSWYQQALGQGPQFIFQYYREEENGRGNFPPRFSGLQFPNYSSELNVNALELDDSALYLCASSLPGKDNSPLHFGNGTRLTVT.

The J gene is TRBJ1-2, the V gene TRBV19; TRBD1 is a possible D gene (5 bases). V lost 4 bases to trimming and J lost 8 bases, with 14 bases between them. The CDR3 covers 13 residues. Looked up from germline, CDR1 is LNHDA and CDR2 is SQIVND (reference sequence). The CDR3, as DNA: TGTGCCAGTAGTAGGCGCGGGGCCGGCGGCTACACCTTC. This encodes CASSRRGAGGYTF.